The sequence of this T cell receptor (beta chain) was determined in a study of T cell responses to AZD1222 COVID-19 vaccine. Findings of the study overall: In a largely white British group with more females than males, clonal diversity was possibly underestimated. Spike was spanned by vaccine-associated CD4 TCRs, which were dominant at 160-218 and 743-854. Following two doses of AZD1222, Spike-specific TCR breadth and depth rose.

Clones were read by immunoSEQ multiplex PCR, and TCRdb kept only the in-frame ones, dropping some. This table has 170,000 or so clones, just over 90% appearing once. The CDR3 is 13 amino acids. Germline V gene lookup returns CDR1 SGHTA and CDR2 FQGTGA. V lost 5 bases and J lost 3; bases outside the gene matches: 3. A word on this clone: What it binds is unknown.

The source is an adult in good health. Specimen: peripheral blood, collected on day 0 of AZD1222 vaccination. The V call is TRBV7-3, the J call TRBJ2-5; 7 positions agree with TRBD2. CDR3 bases: TGTGCCAGCAGCCCGGGGGGTGAAGAGACCCAGTACTTC. Protein sequence: CASSPGGEETQYF. The variable domain in full, completed from reference TRBV7-3 and TRBJ2-5, reads GAGVSQTPSNKVTEKGKYVELRCDPISGHTALYWYRQSLGQGPEFLIYFQGTGAADDSGLPNDRFFAVRPEGSVSTLKIQRTERGDSAVYLCASSPGGEETQYFGPGTRLLVL.